The 2 T cell receptor beta chains given below trace back to one sample, sequenced in a study of CD8+CD57+ T cells in acquired aplastic anemia (dated 2018 in TCRdb). TCRdb shows the sequencer as Illumina HiSeq 2000. Genomic DNA was used as template for profiling of TCR beta VDJ combinations and CDR3 sequences. TCRdb's own reprocessing of the public reads used fastp at Q25 and MiXCR and kept productive beta chains. Each record represents a unique CDR3 protein, reported with the most common genes and DNA among its rows. In all, the sample holds 400,000 to 450,000 distinct CDR3 sequences, and 55% to 75% of those were seen once. Together, the top ten hold approximately 3.9% of the sample. Input material: sorted CD4+, CD8+, or CD8+CD57+ T cells (not recorded which) from PBMCs. Receptors were obtained from a human donor in good health, serving as a control.

The V and J genes are TRBV20-1 and TRBJ2-2, with 8 bases that match TRBD2. V shed 3 bases and J 7 bases; nucleotides not matched to a gene: 1. CDR1 is DFQATT and CDR2 is SNEGSKA in the germline V gene (reference sequence). The CDR3 covers 12 residues. DNA for the CDR3: TGCAGTGCTAGCGGGACTAGCGGGGAGCTGTTTTTT. Translating it yields CSASGTSGELFF.

The J gene is TRBJ2-7, the V gene TRBV5-4; the D is unclear. With 4 bases removed from V and 4 bases from J, the gap between germline ends came to 21 bases. CDR3 size: 16 residues. Germline V gene sequence: CDR1 SGHNT, CDR2 YYREEE (reference sequence). The CDR3 spells CASSTETGAMGYEQYF. CDR3 coding DNA: TGTGCCAGCAGCACCGAGACTGGCGCGATGGGTTACGAGCAGTACTTC. Filled out from reference TRBV5-4 and TRBJ2-7, the complete variable domain reads ETGVTQSPTHLIKTRGQQVTLRCSSQSGHNTVSWYQQALGQGPQFIFQYYREEENGRGNFPPRFSGLQFPNYSSELNVNALELDDSALYLCASSTETGAMGYEQYFGPGTRLTVT.